This T cell receptor (beta chain) emerged from a study of blood T cell repertoires in COVID-19. Overall study context: Spain, Italy and the United States supplied samples that represented acute and convalescent COVID-19. Nucleic acid was either cDNA or gDNA, and it came from T cells, B-cell-depleted T cells, or PBMCs.

Trimming pared 8 bases from V and 4 bases from J, leaving 15 bases between. Germline V gene lookup returns CDR1 SNHLY and CDR2 FYNNEI. This CDR3 is 15 amino acids long. Original handling: Using reference gene primer amplification, nucleated cell counts were estimated. Only in-frame clones appear in the TCRdb table, and some are missing; sequencing was by immunoSEQ multiplex PCR. V and J calls plus clone size are reproduced from that table; the DNA served to infer D and trimming. The repertoire holds under 200,000 clones, with 65% to 85% as singletons. This chain uses TRBV2 with TRBJ2-6; TRBD1 might be the D (6 bases). Sequencing was done on a sample of peripheral blood. The TCR sequence derives from a man between 60 and 70 years old with active or convalescent COVID-19. DNA for the CDR3: TGTGCCAGCGGGGGCTACGGGTACGGGGCCAACGTCCTGACTTTC. Its protein is CASGGYGYGANVLTF. Together with reference TRBV2 and TRBJ2-6, the CDR3 gives the full variable domain: EPEVTQTPSHQVTQMGQEVILRCVPISNHLYFYWYRQILGQKVEFLVSFYNNEISEKSEIFDDQFSVERPDGSNFTLKIRSTKLEDSAMYFCASGGYGYGANVLTFGAGSRLTVL.